These T cell receptor beta chains were read from a single sample in a study of T cell responses to AZD1222 COVID-19 vaccine. Data came from immunoSEQ multiplex PCR; TCRdb stores just in-frame clones and leaves some out. This sample yields 200,000 or so clones, of which around 89% are seen a single time; 5% to 7.5% belongs to the top ten. The sequences come from peripheral blood, collected on day 0 of AZD1222 vaccination. The receptors originated from an adult in good health. Both conserved end residues are part of each CDR3. A D gene is named only where the DNA matches it firmly. Expanded clones are given a class, and other clones once, few, many or no size at all.

j_call,v_call,clone_size,d_call,cdr3_aa,cdr3_nt
TRBJ1-2,TRBV25-1,-,-,CASSADRSYTF,TGTGCCAGCAGTGCAGACAGGTCCTACACCTTC
TRBJ2-7,TRBV5-1,-,TRBD2,CASSRNTAGGYEQYF,TGCGCCAGCAGCCGAAATACCGCCGGGGGGTACGAGCAGTACTTC
TRBJ1-4,TRBV1,-,-,CTSSQDLHADEKLFF,TGCACCAGCAGCCAAGATTTGCATGCGGATGAAAAACTGTTTTTT
TRBJ2-5,TRBV5-1,-,-,CASSPRAWAGKETQYF,TGCGCCAGCAGCCCCAGGGCGTGGGCGGGAAAAGAGACCCAGTACTTC
TRBJ1-3,TRBV4-3,-,TRBD1,CASSQERTGGGGNTIYF,TGCGCCAGCAGCCAAGAGCGTACAGGGGGCGGCGGAAACACCATATATTTT
TRBJ2-3,TRBV28,-,TRBD1,CASRSTGGSTDTQYF,TGTGCCAGCAGGTCTACAGGGGGGAGCACAGATACGCAGTATTTT
TRBJ1-4,TRBV7-9,-,TRBD1,CASSQGLGTVNEKLFF,TGTGCCAGCAGCCAAGGCCTCGGGACAGTCAATGAAAAACTGTTTTTT
TRBJ2-1,TRBV7-8,-,-,CASSLIDSYNEQFF,TGTGCCAGCAGCTTGATTGACAGCTACAATGAGCAGTTCTTC
TRBJ1-3,TRBV28,-,-,CASSLGSASGNTIYF,TGTGCCAGCAGTTTGGGGTCAGCCTCTGGAAACACCATATATTTT
TRBJ2-7,TRBV5-4,-,-,CASSSRTGPNSYEQYF,TGTGCCAGCAGCTCTCGGACGGGGCCGAACTCCTACGAGCAGTACTTC
TRBJ2-7,TRBV29-1,-,TRBD1,CSVEGSSSGTGGREQYF,TGCAGCGTTGAAGGCTCCTCCTCCGGGACAGGGGGAAGGGAGCAGTACTTC
TRBJ1-2,TRBV6-5,-,-,CASSSTGVNYGYTF,TGTGCCAGCAGTTCGACAGGAGTTAACTATGGCTACACCTTC
TRBJ1-5,TRBV30,-,-,CAWKGTGGPQHF,TGTGCCTGGAAGGGGACGGGGGGGCCCCAGCATTTT
TRBJ2-5,TRBV24-1,-,-,CATSAGGKQETQYF,TGTGCCACCAGTGCTGGGGGAAAACAAGAGACCCAGTACTTC
TRBJ2-1,TRBV3-1/TRBV3-2,-,TRBD2,CASSRERGGSGNEQFF,TGTGCCAGCAGCCGAGAGCGGGGGGGCTCCGGTAATGAGCAGTTCTTC
TRBJ2-7,TRBV2,-,-,CASRERVSSYEQYF,TGTGCCAGCAGAGAACGGGTTAGCTCCTACGAGCAGTACTTC
TRBJ2-2,TRBV18,-,TRBD1,CASSPRETGTGSPGELFF,TGTGCCAGCTCACCACGAGAGACCGGGACAGGGTCCCCCGGGGAGCTGTTTTTT
TRBJ2-7,TRBV5-1,-,-,CASSRRMDYGEQYF,TGCGCCAGCAGCCGTAGGATGGACTACGGGGAGCAGTACTTC
TRBJ2-7,TRBV28,-,TRBD2,CASSLLGAGLAITEQYF,TGTGCCAGCAGTTTATTGGGGGCGGGACTAGCCATTACCGAGCAGTACTTC
TRBJ2-1,TRBV10-3,-,TRBD1,CAISLQGNNEQFF,TGTGCCATCAGTTTACAGGGGAACAATGAGCAGTTCTTC
TRBJ1-2,TRBV6-1,few,-,CASSERLTGTFVYGYTF,TGTGCCAGCAGTGAAAGACTCACAGGGACGTTCGTCTATGGCTACACCTTC
TRBJ1-2,TRBV10-3,-,TRBD1,CAINTNRGPNYGYTF,TGTGCCATCAACACCAACAGGGGACCTAACTATGGCTACACCTTC
TRBJ2-1,TRBV4-2,-,TRBD2,CASSQAGGFWEQFF,TGTGCCAGCAGCCAAGCGGGAGGCTTCTGGGAGCAGTTCTTC
TRBJ2-7,TRBV7-9,-,-,CASSLGPSPYEQYF,TGTGCCAGCAGCTTAGGTCCTTCCCCCTACGAGCAGTACTTC
TRBJ2-2,TRBV5-1,-,TRBD2,CASSLVASGNTGELFF,TGCGCCAGCAGCTTGGTCGCTAGCGGGAACACCGGGGAGCTGTTTTTT
TRBJ1-6,TRBV28,-,-,CASRVVDLGSPLHF,TGTGCCAGCAGGGTTGTGGATCTGGGCTCACCCCTCCACTTT
TRBJ2-1,TRBV5-6,-,TRBD1,CASSRPGQINNEQFF,TGTGCCAGCAGCAGACCGGGACAGATAAACAATGAGCAGTTCTTC
TRBJ2-6,TRBV27,-,TRBD1,CASSLTTGGAGANVLTF,TGTGCCAGCAGTTTAACCACAGGGGGCGCTGGGGCCAACGTCCTGACTTTC
TRBJ1-2,TRBV7-2,-,-,CASSLDWAAANYGYTF,TGTGCCAGCAGCTTAGATTGGGCGGCCGCTAACTATGGCTACACCTTC
TRBJ1-4,TRBV28,-,TRBD1,CASSLRTGFNEKLFF,TGTGCCAGCAGTCTCAGGACAGGTTTTAATGAAAAACTGTTTTTT
TRBJ1-3,TRBV11-3,-,-,CASSPGPPRNTIYF,TGTGCCAGCAGCCCTGGGCCGCCGAGAAACACCATATATTTT
TRBJ1-5,TRBV24-1,-,-,CATSDPRMGNQPQHF,TGTGCCACCAGTGATCCACGAATGGGCAATCAGCCCCAGCATTTT
TRBJ1-2,TRBV4-3,once,TRBD1,CASSQVGGGQGEGYTF,TGCGCCAGCAGCCAAGTAGGAGGAGGACAGGGGGAGGGCTACACCTTC
TRBJ2-2,TRBV19,-,-,CASSMGAGAGELFF,TGTGCCAGTAGTATGGGAGCTGGAGCCGGGGAGCTGTTTTTT
TRBJ1-2,TRBV7-9,-,TRBD1,CASSLQGTGGYTF,TGTGCCAGCAGCCTACAGGGGACAGGCGGCTACACCTTC
TRBJ1-1,TRBV19,-,TRBD1,CASSIEGQAYTEAFF,TGTGCCAGTAGTATTGAAGGACAGGCGTACACTGAAGCTTTCTTT
TRBJ1-4,TRBV6-6,once,-,CASRPRTADKEKLFF,TGTGCCAGCAGGCCCCGGACAGCGGATAAGGAAAAACTGTTTTTT
TRBJ2-7,TRBV5-1,-,-,CASSLDIGLVPYEQYF,TGCGCCAGCAGCTTGGATATCGGGCTCGTACCCTACGAGCAGTACTTC
TRBJ2-7,TRBV7-6,-,-,CASRPGTGLYEQYF,TGTGCCAGCAGACCTGGGACGGGACTGTACGAGCAGTACTTC
TRBJ2-7,TRBV11-3,-,TRBD1,CASSVGQGAYEQYF,TGTGCCAGCAGCGTGGGACAGGGGGCCTACGAGCAGTACTTC
TRBJ2-5,TRBV28,-,-,CASSLISQGPSQETQYF,TGTGCCAGCAGTTTAATCTCCCAGGGGCCCTCACAAGAGACCCAGTACTTC
TRBJ1-5,TRBV5-1,once,-,CASSLGLNQPQHF,TGCGCCAGCAGCTTGGGACTCAATCAGCCCCAGCATTTT
TRBJ2-7,TRBV12-3/TRBV12-4,-,TRBD1,CASSVGTGKVQYF,TGTGCCAGCAGTGTCGGGACAGGGAAGGTGCAGTACTTC
TRBJ2-7,TRBV30,-,TRBD1,CAWEGTGRTYEQYF,TGTGCCTGGGAAGGGACAGGCCGCACCTACGAGCAGTACTTC
TRBJ1-2,TRBV5-5,-,-,CASSLDDSNYGYTF,TGTGCCAGCAGCTTGGACGACAGCAACTATGGCTACACCTTC
TRBJ1-5,TRBV18,-,-,CASARGGNQPQHF,TGTGCCAGCGCAAGGGGTGGCAATCAGCCCCAGCATTTT
TRBJ2-7,TRBV5-1,-,TRBD1,CASSLQGGVYEQYF,TGCGCCAGCAGCTTGCAAGGGGGCGTGTACGAGCAGTACTTC
TRBJ2-5,TRBV6-5,-,-,CASSFQGTRWETQYF,TGTGCCAGCAGTTTCCAGGGAACCCGGTGGGAGACCCAGTACTTC
TRBJ2-1,TRBV7-2,-,-,CASSLNNEQFF,TGTGCCAGCAGCCTTAACAATGAGCAGTTCTTC
TRBJ2-3,TRBV7-2,-,-,CASSLRGTSTDTQYF,TGTGCCAGCAGCTTACGGGGAACTAGCACAGATACGCAGTATTTT
TRBJ1-6,TRBV6-4,-,TRBD1,CASSDGTVNSPLHF,TGTGCCAGCAGTGACGGGACAGTTAATTCACCCCTCCACTTT
TRBJ1-1,TRBV7-2,-,-,CASSLVGKNTEAFF,TGTGCCAGCAGCTTAGTAGGGAAGAACACTGAAGCTTTCTTT
TRBJ1-3,TRBV7-9,-,-,CASSLARTAGNTIYF,TGTGCCAGCAGCTTAGCCCGGACAGCTGGAAACACCATATATTTT